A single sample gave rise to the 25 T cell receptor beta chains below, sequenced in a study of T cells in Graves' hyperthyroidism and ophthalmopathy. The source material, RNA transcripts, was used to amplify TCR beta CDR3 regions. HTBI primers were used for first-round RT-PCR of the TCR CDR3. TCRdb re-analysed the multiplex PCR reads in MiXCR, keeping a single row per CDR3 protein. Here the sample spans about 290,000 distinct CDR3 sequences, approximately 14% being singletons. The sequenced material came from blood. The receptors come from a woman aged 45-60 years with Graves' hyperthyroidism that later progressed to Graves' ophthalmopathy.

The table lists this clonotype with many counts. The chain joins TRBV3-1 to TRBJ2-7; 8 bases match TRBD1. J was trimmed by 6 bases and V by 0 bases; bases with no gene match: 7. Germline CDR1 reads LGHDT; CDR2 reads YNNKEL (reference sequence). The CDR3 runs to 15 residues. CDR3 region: CASSQEKGTGLEQYF. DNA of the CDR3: TGTGCCAGCAGCCAAGAGAAGGGGACAGGTCTCGAGCAGTACTTC.

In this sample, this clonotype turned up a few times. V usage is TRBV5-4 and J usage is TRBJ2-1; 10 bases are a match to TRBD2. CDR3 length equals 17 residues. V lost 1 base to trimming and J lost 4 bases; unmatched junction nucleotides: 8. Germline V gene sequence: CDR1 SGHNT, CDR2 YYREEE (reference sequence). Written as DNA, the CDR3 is TGTGCCAGCAGCTTGTGGGATAGCGGGAGGCTATACAATGAGCAGTTCTTC. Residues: CASSLWDSGRLYNEQFF.

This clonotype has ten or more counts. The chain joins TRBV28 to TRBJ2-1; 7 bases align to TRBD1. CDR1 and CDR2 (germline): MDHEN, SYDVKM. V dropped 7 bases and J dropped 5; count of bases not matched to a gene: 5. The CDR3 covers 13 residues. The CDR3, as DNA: TGTGCCAGCACCACCGGGACAGACAATGAGCAGTTCTTC. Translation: CASTTGTDNEQFF.

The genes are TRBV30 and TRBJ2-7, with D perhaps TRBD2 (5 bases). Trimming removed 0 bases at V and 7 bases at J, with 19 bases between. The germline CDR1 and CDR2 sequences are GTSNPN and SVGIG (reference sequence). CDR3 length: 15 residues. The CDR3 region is CAWSVGRTQTGEQYF. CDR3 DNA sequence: TGTGCCTGGAGTGTAGGCAGGACCCAAACGGGGGAGCAGTACTTC.

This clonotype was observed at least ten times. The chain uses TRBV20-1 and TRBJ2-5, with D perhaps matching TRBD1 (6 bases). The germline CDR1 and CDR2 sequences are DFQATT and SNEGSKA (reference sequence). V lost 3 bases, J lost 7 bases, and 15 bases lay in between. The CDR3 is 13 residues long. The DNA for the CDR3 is TGCAGTGCTAGGGGGGTGGGGGCTTGGACCCAGTACTTC. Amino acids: CSARGVGAWTQYF.

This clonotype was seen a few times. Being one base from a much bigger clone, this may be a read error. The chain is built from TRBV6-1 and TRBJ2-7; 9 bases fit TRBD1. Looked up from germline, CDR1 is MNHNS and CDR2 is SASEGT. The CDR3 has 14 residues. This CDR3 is CASRPRDRDYGQYF. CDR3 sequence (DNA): TGTGCCAGCAGGCCACGGGACAGGGACTACGGGCAGTACTTC.

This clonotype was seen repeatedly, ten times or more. DNA of the CDR3: TGTGCCAGCAGTTCCCCCATGGGTTATGGCTACACCTTC. It translates to CASSSPMGYGYTF. The V gene is TRBV6-2 or TRBV6-3, the J gene TRBJ1-2; no clear D. This CDR3 has 13 amino acids. The germline gives CDR1 MNHEY, CDR2 SVGEGT. V lost 4 bases, J lost 5 bases, and 11 bases lay in between.

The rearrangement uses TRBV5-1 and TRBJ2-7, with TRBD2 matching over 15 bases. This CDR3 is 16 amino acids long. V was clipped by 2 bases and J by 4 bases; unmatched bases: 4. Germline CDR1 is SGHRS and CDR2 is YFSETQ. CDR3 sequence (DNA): TGCGCCAGCAGCTTAGGGACTAGCGGGAGGTTGTACGAGCAGTACTTC. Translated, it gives CASSLGTSGRLYEQYF.

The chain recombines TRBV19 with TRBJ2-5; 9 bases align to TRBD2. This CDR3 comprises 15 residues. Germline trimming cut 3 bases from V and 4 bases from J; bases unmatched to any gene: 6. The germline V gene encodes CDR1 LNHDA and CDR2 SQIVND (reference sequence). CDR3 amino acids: CASSMSTSGGETQYF. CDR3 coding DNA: TGTGCCAGTAGTATGTCGACTAGCGGTGGAGAGACCCAGTACTTC.

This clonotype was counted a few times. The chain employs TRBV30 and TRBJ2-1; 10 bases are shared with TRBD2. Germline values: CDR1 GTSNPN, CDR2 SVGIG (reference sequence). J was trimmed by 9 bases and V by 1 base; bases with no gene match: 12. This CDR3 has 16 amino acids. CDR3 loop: CAWSDGGSGRAGEQFF. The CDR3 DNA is TGTGCCTGGAGTGACGGAGGCAGCGGGAGGGCCGGTGAGCAGTTCTTC.

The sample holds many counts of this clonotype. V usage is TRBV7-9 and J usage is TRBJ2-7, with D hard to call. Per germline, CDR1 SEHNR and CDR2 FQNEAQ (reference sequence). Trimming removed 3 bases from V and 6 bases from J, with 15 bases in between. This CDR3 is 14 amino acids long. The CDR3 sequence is CASSFGRSSGEQYF. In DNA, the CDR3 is TGTGCCAGCAGCTTCGGCAGGTCTTCGGGCGAGCAGTACTTC.

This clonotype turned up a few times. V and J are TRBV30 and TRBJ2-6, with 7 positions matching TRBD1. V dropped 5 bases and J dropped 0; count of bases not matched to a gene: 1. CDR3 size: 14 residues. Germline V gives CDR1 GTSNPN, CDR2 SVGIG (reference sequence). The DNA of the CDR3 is TGTGCCTGGGGACAGGTCTCTGGGGCCAACGTCCTGACTTTC. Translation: CAWGQVSGANVLTF.

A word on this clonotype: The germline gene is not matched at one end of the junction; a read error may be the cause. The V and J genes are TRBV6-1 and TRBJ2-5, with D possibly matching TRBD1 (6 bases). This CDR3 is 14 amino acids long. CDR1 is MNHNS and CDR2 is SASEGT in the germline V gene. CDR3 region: CAGSTQGESGTQYF. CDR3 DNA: TGTGCCGGCAGTACACAGGGAGAGTCGGGGACCCAGTACTTC.

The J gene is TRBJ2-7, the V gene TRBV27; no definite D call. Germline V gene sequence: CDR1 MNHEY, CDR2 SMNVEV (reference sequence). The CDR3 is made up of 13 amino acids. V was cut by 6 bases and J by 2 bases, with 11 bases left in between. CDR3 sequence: CASSPATAYEQYF. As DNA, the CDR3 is TGTGCCAGCAGCCCGGCGACGGCCTACGAGCAGTACTTC.

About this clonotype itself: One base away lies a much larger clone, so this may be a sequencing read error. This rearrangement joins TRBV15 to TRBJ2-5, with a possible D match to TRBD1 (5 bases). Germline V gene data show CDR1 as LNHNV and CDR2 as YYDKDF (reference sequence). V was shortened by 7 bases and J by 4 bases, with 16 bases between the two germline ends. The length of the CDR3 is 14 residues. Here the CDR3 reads CATNMDKDVETQYF. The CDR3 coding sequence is TGTGCCACCAATATGGACAAGGATGTAGAGACCCAGTACTTC.

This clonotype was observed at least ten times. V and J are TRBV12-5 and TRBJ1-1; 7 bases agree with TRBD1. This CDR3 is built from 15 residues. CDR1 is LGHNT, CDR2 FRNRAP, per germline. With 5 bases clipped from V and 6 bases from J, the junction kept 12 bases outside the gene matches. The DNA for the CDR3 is TGTGCTAGTGGTCTATCCAGGGGGGGGGTCCCTGAAGCTTTCTTT. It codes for CASGLSRGGVPEAFF.

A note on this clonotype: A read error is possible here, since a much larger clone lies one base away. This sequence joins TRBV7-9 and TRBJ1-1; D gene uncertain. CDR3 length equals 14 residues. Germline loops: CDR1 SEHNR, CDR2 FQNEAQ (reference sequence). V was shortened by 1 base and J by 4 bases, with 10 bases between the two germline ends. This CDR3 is CASSLVGTITEAFF. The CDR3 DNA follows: TGTGCCAGCAGCTTAGTGGGCACGATCACTGAAGCTTTCTTT.

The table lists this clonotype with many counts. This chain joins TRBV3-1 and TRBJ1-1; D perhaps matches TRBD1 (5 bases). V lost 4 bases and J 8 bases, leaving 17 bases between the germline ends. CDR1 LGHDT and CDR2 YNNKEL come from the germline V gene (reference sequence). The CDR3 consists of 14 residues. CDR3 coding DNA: TGTGCCAGCAGCCCCGGGCAGGGAATGGGAGAAGCTTTCTTT. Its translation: CASSPGQGMGEAFF.

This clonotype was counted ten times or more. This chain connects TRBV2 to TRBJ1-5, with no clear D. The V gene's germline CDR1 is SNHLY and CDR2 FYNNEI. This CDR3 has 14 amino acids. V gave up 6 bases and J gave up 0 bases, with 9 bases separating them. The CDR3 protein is CASRRFDSNQPQHF. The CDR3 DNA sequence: TGTGCCAGCAGGAGATTTGATAGCAATCAGCCCCAGCATTTT.

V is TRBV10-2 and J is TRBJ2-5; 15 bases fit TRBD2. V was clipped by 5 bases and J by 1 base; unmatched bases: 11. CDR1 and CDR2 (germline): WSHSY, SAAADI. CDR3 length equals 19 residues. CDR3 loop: CASSSHTGLAGGGQETQYF. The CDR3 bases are TGCGCCAGCAGTTCCCATACCGGACTAGCGGGAGGGGGCCAAGAGACCCAGTACTTC.

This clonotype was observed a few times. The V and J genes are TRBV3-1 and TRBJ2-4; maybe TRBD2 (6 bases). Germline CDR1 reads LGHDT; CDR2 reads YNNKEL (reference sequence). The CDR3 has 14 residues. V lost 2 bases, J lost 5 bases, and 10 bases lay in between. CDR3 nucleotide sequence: TGTGCCAGCAGCCAAAGTGGAGGGCAAAACATTCAGTACTTC. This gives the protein CASSQSGGQNIQYF.

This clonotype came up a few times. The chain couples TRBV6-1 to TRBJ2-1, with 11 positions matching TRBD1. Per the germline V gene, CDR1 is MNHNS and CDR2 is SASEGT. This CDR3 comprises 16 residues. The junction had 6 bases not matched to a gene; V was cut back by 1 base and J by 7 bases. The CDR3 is CASSEGLGTGGNEQFF. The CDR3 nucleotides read TGTGCCAGCAGTGAAGGTTTAGGGACAGGGGGTAATGAGCAGTTCTTC.

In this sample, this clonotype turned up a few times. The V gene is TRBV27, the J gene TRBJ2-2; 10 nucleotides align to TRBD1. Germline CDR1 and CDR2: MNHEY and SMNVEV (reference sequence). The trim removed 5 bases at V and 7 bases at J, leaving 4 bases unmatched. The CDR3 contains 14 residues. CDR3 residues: CASSRTGGVGELFF. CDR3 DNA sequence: TGTGCCAGCAGTCGGACAGGGGGGGTCGGGGAGCTGTTTTTT.

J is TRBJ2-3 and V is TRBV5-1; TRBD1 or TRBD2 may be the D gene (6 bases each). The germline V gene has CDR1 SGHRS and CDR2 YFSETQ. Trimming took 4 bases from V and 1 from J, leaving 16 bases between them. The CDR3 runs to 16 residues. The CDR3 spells CASSKGGRVGTDTQYF. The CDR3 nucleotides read TGCGCCAGCAGCAAGGGGGGCCGGGTGGGCACAGATACGCAGTATTTT.

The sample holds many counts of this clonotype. The CDR3 DNA is TGTGCCAGCAGCGACCGCGACAATGTAGGGGGGCTCTACACCGGGGAGCTGTTTTTT. Translation gives CASSDRDNVGGLYTGELFF. This chain uses TRBV12-3 or TRBV12-4 with TRBJ2-2; D might be TRBD1 or TRBD2, each matching 6 bases. V gave up 6 bases and J gave up 3 bases, with 26 bases separating them. This CDR3 region has 19 residues.